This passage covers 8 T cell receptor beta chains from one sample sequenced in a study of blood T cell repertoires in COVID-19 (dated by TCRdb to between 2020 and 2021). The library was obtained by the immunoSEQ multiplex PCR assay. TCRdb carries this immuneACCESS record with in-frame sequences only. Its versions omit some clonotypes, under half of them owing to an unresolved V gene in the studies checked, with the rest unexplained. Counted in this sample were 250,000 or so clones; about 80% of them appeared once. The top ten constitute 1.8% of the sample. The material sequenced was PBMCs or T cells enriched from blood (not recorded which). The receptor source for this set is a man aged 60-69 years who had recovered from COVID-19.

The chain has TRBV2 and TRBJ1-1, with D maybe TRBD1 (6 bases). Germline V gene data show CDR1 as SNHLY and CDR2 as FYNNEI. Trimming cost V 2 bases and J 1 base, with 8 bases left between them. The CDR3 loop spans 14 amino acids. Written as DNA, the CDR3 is TGTGCCAGCAGTGAACAGGGACAGAACACTGAAGCTTTCTTT. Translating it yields CASSEQGQNTEAFF. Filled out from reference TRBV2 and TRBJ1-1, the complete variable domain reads EPEVTQTPSHQVTQMGQEVILRCVPISNHLYFYWYRQILGQKVEFLVSFYNNEISEKSEIFDDQFSVERPDGSNFTLKIRSTKLEDSAMYFCASSEQGQNTEAFFGQGTRLTVV.

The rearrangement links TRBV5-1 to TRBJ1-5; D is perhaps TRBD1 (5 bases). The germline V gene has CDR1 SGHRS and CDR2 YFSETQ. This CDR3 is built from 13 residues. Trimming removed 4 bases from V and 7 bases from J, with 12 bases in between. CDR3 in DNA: TGCGCCAGCAGCCAGGGAAGGGAACAGCCCCAGCATTTT. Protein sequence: CASSQGREQPQHF.

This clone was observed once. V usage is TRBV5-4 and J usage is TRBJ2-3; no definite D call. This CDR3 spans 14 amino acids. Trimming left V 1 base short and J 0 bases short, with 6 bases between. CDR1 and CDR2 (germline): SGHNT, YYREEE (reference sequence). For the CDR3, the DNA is TGTGCCAGCAGCTTGCTAGATAGCACAGATACGCAGTATTTT. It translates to CASSLLDSTDTQYF.

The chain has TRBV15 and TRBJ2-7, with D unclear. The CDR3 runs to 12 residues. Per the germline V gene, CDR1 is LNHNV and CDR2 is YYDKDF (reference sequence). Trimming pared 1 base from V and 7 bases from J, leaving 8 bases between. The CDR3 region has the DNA TGTGCCACCAGCAGAGTCGGCAGGGAGCAGTACTTC. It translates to CATSRVGREQYF.

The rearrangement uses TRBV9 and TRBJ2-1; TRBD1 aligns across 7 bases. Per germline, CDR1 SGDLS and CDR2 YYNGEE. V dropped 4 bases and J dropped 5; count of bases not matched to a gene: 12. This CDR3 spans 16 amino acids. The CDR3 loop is CASSPQPGTENNEQFF. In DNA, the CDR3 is TGTGCCAGCAGCCCCCAGCCCGGGACAGAAAACAATGAGCAGTTCTTC. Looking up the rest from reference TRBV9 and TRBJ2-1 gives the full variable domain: DSGVTQTPKHLITATGQRVTLRCSPRSGDLSVYWYQQSLDQGLQFLIQYYNGEERAKGNILERFSAQQFPDLHSELNLSSLELGDSALYFCASSPQPGTENNEQFFGPGTRLTVL.

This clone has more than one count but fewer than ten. The CDR3 reads CASAEAGREKLFF. The CDR3 nucleotides are TGTGCTAGTGCAGAGGCGGGTCGTGAAAAACTGTTTTTT. The J gene is TRBJ1-4, the V gene TRBV12-5; the D is unclear. Germline V gives CDR1 LGHNT, CDR2 FRNRAP. V was trimmed by 7 bases and J by 7 bases, leaving 13 bases between them. CDR3 length equals 13 residues.

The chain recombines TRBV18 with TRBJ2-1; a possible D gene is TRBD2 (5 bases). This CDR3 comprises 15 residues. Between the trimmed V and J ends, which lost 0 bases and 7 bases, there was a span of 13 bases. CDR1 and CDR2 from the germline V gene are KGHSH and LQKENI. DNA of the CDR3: TGTGCCAGCTCACCACCGGGCCAGCGGTTGAATGAGCAGTTCTTC. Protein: CASSPPGQRLNEQFF.

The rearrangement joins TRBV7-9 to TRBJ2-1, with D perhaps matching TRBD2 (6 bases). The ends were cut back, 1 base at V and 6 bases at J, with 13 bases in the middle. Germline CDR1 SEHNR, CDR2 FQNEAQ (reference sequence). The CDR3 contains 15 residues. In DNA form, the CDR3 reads TGTGCCAGCAGCTTAGGGGGACTGTTTGGCAATGAGCAGTTCTTC. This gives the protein CASSLGGLFGNEQFF.